Listed below are T cell receptor beta chains from one sample, sequenced in a study of blood T cell repertoires in COVID-19. Measured with immunoSEQ multiplex PCR; TCRdb has only the in-frame clones, and not every one. The sample has approximately 220,000 clones, approximately 86% seen once; the top ten hold approximately 0.69%. The sequenced sample was peripheral blood. These receptors came from a man in his forties with acute or convalescent COVID-19. CDR3s include the opening cysteine and the closing phenylalanine or tryptophan.

v_call cdr3_aa
TRBV28 CASSRTGGAPPYEQYF
TRBV1 CTSSAGATNTGELFF
TRBV19 CASSGRDRDNQPQHF
TRBV6-5 CASSYGHQNTEAFF
TRBV6-5 CASTYRGGEQYF
TRBV15 CATSRGGFGYNEQFF
TRBV7-9 CASSLSNLQGAYQPQHF
TRBV2 CASSDGYSNQPQHF
TRBV10-1 CASSYDRDTEQFF
TRBV5-1 CASSLQAEPYEQYF
TRBV3-1/TRBV3-2 CASSQGQGAGHF
TRBV7-9 CASSPPGGGSEQFF
TRBV5-8 CASSLAWDRGWEQYF
TRBV13 CASSPRSGTPLDNYGYTF
TRBV2 CASRTGPNEKLFF
TRBV5-1 CASSLGGSGYGYTF
TRBV25-1 CASSRLAGPYEQYF
TRBV5-1 CASSLGTGGYLNEQFF
TRBV19 CASSFLQGANTNTEAFF
TRBV9 CASSPPGTGLPYEQYF
TRBV7-2 CASSSRSGRNTGELFF
TRBV25-1 CASSDSRQGGTGELFF
TRBV19 CASSTGGGNEQFF
TRBV20-1 CSASFQDRKTYEQYF
TRBV14 CASSQPGTGANTGELFF
TRBV4-3 CASSQDRGHNEQYF
TRBV11-2 CASSLQTGSSGNTIYF
TRBV2 CASSGGQGAETQYF
TRBV15 CATKPGGEGRQPQHF
TRBV5-1 CASSGRSGAYNEQFF
TRBV10-3 CAIRDNLVTDTQYF
TRBV27 CASSLQGGTGNGYTF
TRBV4-1 CASSPKVGVDTEAFF
TRBV27 CASSPDINTEAFF
TRBV5-1 CASSLGSRTGSSYEQYF
TRBV19 CASSRTGSSYEQYF
TRBV6-1 CASSEDDRGGWNTEAFF
TRBV6-6 CASRGQGNSPLHF
TRBV12-3/TRBV12-4 CASSLSNSPLHF
TRBV7-9 CASSLVGKGAGNTIYF
TRBV11-3 CASSTGTGGFGGTQYF
TRBV7-2 CASSLDSPALSLNEQFF
TRBV5-6 CASSRDGGVLGEQYF
TRBV24-1 CATSDRQGREQYF
TRBV29-1 CSVGAGDTGELFF
TRBV11-3 CASSLGQGARNEQFF
TRBV7-9 CASSPPGSYNEQFF
TRBV20-1 CSASRGITYEQYF
TRBV11-2 CASSPRVSGRRSTDTQYF
TRBV7-7 CASSEGAGASTDTQYF
TRBV11-2 CASSLSGYEQYF
TRBV6-5 CASSLGGWLNTEAFF
TRBV5-3 CARSIGLAGGNEQFF
TRBV6-5 CASSYGLAGRAQYF
TRBV18 CASSPPAGYSYNEQFF
TRBV7-2 CASSLGSTGGQYGYTF
TRBV4-2 CASSQGDLTLTDTQYF